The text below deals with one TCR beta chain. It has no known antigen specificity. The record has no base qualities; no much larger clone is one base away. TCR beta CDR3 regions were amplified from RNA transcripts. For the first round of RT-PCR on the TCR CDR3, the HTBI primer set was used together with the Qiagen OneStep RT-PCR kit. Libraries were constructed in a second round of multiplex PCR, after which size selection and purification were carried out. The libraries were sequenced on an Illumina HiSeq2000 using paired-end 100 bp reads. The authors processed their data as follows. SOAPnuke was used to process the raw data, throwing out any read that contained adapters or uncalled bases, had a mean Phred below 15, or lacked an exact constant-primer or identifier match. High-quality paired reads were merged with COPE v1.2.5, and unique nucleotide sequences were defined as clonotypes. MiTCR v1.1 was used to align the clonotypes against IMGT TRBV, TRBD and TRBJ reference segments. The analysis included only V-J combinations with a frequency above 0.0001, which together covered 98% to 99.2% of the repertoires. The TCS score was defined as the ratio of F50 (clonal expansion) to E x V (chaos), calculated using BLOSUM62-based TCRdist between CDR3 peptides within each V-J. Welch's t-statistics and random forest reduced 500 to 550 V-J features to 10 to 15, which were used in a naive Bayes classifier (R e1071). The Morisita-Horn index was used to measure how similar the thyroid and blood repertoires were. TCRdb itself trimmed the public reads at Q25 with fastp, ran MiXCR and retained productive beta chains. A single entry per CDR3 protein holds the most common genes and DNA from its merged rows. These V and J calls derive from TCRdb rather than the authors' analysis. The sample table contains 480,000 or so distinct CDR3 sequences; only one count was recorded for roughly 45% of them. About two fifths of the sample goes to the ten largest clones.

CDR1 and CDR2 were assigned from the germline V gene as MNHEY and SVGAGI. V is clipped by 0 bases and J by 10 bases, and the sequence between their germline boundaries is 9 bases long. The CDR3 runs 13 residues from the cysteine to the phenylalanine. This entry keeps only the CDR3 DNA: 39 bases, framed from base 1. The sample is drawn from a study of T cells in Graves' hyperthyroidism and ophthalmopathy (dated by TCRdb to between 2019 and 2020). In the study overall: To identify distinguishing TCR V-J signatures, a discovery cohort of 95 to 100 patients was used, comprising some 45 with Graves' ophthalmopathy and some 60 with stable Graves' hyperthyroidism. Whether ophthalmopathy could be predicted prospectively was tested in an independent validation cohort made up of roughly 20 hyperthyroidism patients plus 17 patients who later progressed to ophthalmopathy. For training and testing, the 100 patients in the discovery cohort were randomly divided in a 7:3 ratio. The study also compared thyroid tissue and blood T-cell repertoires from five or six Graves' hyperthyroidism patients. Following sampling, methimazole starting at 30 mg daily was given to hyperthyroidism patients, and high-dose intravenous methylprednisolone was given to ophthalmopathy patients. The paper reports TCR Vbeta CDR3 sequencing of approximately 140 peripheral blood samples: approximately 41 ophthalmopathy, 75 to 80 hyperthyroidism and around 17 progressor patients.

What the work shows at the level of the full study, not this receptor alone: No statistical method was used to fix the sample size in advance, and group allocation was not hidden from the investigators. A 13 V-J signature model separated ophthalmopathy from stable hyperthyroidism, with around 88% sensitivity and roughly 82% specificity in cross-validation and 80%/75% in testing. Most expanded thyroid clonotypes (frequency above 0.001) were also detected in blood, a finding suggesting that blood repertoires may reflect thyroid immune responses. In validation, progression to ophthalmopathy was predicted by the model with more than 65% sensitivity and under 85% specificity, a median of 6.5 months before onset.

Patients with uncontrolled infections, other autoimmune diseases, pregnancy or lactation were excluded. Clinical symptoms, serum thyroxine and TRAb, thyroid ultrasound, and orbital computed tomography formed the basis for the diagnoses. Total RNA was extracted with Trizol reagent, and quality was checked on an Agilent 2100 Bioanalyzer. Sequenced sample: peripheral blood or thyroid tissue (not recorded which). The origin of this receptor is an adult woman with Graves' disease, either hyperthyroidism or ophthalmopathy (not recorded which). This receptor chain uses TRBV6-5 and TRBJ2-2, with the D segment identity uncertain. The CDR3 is CASSYSILSELFF. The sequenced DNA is TGTGCCAGCAGTTACTCGATTCTGTCGGAGCTGTTTTTT.